The clone carrying this TCR beta chain was detected once. The antigen is not known. The record originates from a study of CD8+ T cells in alopecia areata. Reverse transcribed after extraction, RNA yielded cDNA as the sequencing template. The method was immunoSEQ multiplex PCR; TCRdb's version includes in-frame clones alone and lacks a portion of them. The data contain some 180,000 clones, approximately 62% of them singletons. Whole-study results and caveats: Among patients, TCR sharing was less clear than in mice, a difference possibly due in part to HLA diversity in the patient population.

This sequence originates from a human donor with alopecia areata. The source material was CD4+ T cells sorted from blood, sampled at week 0.

CDR3 DNA sequence: TGCGCCAGCAGCCAAACCTCGGGGCAGGGATTCGACGAGCAGTACTTC. It translates to CASSQTSGQGFDEQYF. The V and J genes are TRBV4-1 and TRBJ2-7, with D perhaps matching TRBD1 or TRBD2 (5 bases each). V gave up 2 bases and J gave up 5 bases, with 19 bases separating them. CDR1 and CDR2 from the germline V gene are MGHRA and YSYEKL. The CDR3 is 16 amino acids.